One sample yielded the 24 T cell receptor beta chains listed below, sequenced in a study of T cell responses to AZD1222 COVID-19 vaccine. TCRdb's table, derived via immunoSEQ multiplex PCR, lists solely in-frame clones and lacks some. The sample lists about 130,000 clones; just over 85% were seen once. The sample consisted of peripheral blood, taken on day 0 of AZD1222 vaccination. Receptors originate from an adult in good health.

The chain joins TRBV19 to TRBJ2-7; 11 bases map to TRBD2. With 5 bases clipped from V and 3 bases from J, the junction kept 6 bases outside the gene matches. This CDR3 has 15 residues. Germline assignment: CDR1 LNHDA and CDR2 SQIVND (reference sequence). The CDR3, as DNA: TGTGCCAGTAGTCCCCTAGCGGGAGGCGGCTACGAGCAGTACTTC. Translated, it gives CASSPLAGGGYEQYF. Based on the CDR3 plus reference TRBV19 and TRBJ2-7, the full variable domain is DGGITQSPKYLFRKEGQNVTLSCEQNLNHDAMYWYRQDPGQGLRLIYYSQIVNDFQKGDIAEGYSVSREKKESFPLTVTSAQKNPTAFYLCASSPLAGGGYEQYFGPGTRLTVT.

This sequence joins TRBV5-6 and TRBJ1-1, with 11 bases that match TRBD1. V trimming: 4 bases; J trimming: 3 bases; junction bases outside the gene matches: 5. This CDR3 is built from 15 residues. CDR1 and CDR2 (germline): SGHDT, YYEEEE. This CDR3 reads CASSTMGQGDTEAFF. CDR3 in DNA: TGTGCCAGCAGCACAATGGGACAGGGGGACACTGAAGCTTTCTTT. The whole variable domain, remainder taken from reference TRBV5-6 and TRBJ1-1, is DAGVTQSPTHLIKTRGQQVTLRCSPKSGHDTVSWYQQALGQGPQFIFQYYEEEERQRGNFPDRFSGHQFPNYSSELNVNALLLGDSALYLCASSTMGQGDTEAFFGQGTRLTVV.

The V call is TRBV19, the J call TRBJ1-5; perhaps TRBD1 as D (6 bases). The CDR3 totals 15 residues. The germline CDR1 and CDR2 sequences are LNHDA and SQIVND (reference sequence). V was trimmed by 3 bases and J by 0 bases, leaving 9 bases between them. The CDR3 DNA follows: TGTGCCAGTAGTATGGGGGCTCATAGCAATCAGCCCCAGCATTTT. Translating it yields CASSMGAHSNQPQHF.

The chain employs TRBV7-3 and TRBJ2-2; D is ambiguous. Trimming took 5 bases from V and 7 from J, leaving 8 bases between them. The CDR3 totals 12 residues. From germline, CDR1 is SGHTA and CDR2 FQGTGA. This CDR3 is CASSLWGGELFF. In nucleotides, the CDR3 is TGTGCCAGCAGCCTCTGGGGCGGGGAGCTGTTTTTT.

The rearrangement links TRBV7-8 to TRBJ2-3; D may match TRBD1 or TRBD2 (5 bases each). The CDR3 extends over 15 amino acids. V shed 1 base and J shed 0 bases, with 8 bases lying between them. Germline CDR1 SGHVS, CDR2 FQNEAQ. The DNA for the CDR3 is TGTGCCAGCAGCTTAGTAGGGGAGAGCACAGATACGCAGTATTTT. This encodes CASSLVGESTDTQYF.

The chain is built from TRBV5-5 and TRBJ1-5, with D maybe TRBD1 (5 bases). Trimming stripped 0 bases from V and 0 bases from J, with 7 bases between. CDR1 is SGHKS and CDR2 is YYEKEE in the germline V gene (reference sequence). This CDR3 is built from 15 residues. CDR3 DNA: TGTGCCAGCAGCTTGGCGGGGGATAGCAATCAGCCCCAGCATTTT. Amino acid sequence: CASSLAGDSNQPQHF. The whole variable domain, remainder taken from reference TRBV5-5 and TRBJ1-5, is DAGVTQSPTHLIKTRGQQVTLRCSPISGHKSVSWYQQVLGQGPQFIFQYYEKEERGRGNFPDRFSARQFPNYSSELNVNALLLGDSALYLCASSLAGDSNQPQHFGDGTRLSIL.

The chain recombines TRBV11-2 with TRBJ2-4; D may correspond to TRBD1 or TRBD2 (5 bases each). From germline, CDR1 is SGHAT and CDR2 FQNNGV. This CDR3 contains 14 residues. V lost 5 bases and J 15 bases, leaving 23 bases between the germline ends. CDR3 in amino acids: CASSPGALASFTYF. The DNA for the CDR3 is TGTGCCAGCAGCCCCGGGGCCCTAGCTTCTTTCACGTACTTC.

This clone appeared once. The chain joins TRBV7-2 to TRBJ1-2; TRBD1 agrees at 7 bases. The CDR3 contains 17 residues. Trimming at V came to 2 bases and at J to 4 bases, leaving 13 bases not matched to a gene. Germline CDR1 is SGHTA and CDR2 is FQGNSA. As DNA, the CDR3 is TGTGCCAGCAGCTTATTGTTCCAGGGGACAGTAGGCTATGGCTACACCTTC. Residues: CASSLLFQGTVGYGYTF.

J is TRBJ1-2 and V is TRBV28, with 9 positions matching TRBD1. V gave up 5 bases and J gave up 3 bases; unmatched junction bases: 4. This CDR3 comprises 14 residues. The germline gives CDR1 MDHEN, CDR2 SYDVKM. CDR3 region: CASSSTGGYYGYTF. The DNA for the CDR3 is TGTGCCAGCAGTAGTACAGGGGGCTACTATGGCTACACCTTC.

J is TRBJ2-1 and V is TRBV2; possibly TRBD2 for D (5 bases). The CDR3 is made up of 14 amino acids. Germline loops: CDR1 SNHLY, CDR2 FYNNEI. The ends were cut back, 6 bases at V and 3 bases at J, with 12 bases in the middle. The CDR3 DNA sequence: TGTGCCAGCAGAGTAGTCGGGGTCTACAATGAGCAGTTCTTC. Protein sequence: CASRVVGVYNEQFF.

This clone has only a few counts. The V and J genes are TRBV3-1 (or the pseudogene TRBV3-2) and TRBJ1-5, with TRBD1 matching 8 bases. Trimming at V came to 4 bases and at J to 9 bases, leaving 5 bases not matched to a gene. The CDR3 is 13 amino acids. The germline CDR1 and CDR2 sequences are LGHDT and YNNKEL (reference sequence). The CDR3 sequence: CASSRGQGRPQHF. The DNA of the CDR3 is TGTGCCAGCAGCCGAGGACAGGGACGGCCCCAGCATTTT.

This clone was seen only once. V is TRBV3-1 (or the pseudogene TRBV3-2) and J is TRBJ2-7, with TRBD1 as a possible D gene (6 bases). Germline CDR1 LGHDT, CDR2 YNNKEL (reference sequence). Trimming took 5 bases from V and 11 from J, leaving 19 bases between them. This CDR3 has 13 residues. The CDR3 bases are TGTGCCAGCAGCGACCGGACAGCCACCCTAGAGTACTTC. Translating gives CASSDRTATLEYF.

The chain joins TRBV28 to TRBJ1-5, with 7 bases matching TRBD1. CDR1 is MDHEN, CDR2 SYDVKM, per germline. J gave up 3 bases and V 7 bases, and 15 bases lay outside the gene matches. This CDR3 region has 17 residues. The CDR3 DNA reads as TGTGCCAGCACCCCTCGGACAGGACCGACCAACAATCAGCCCCAGCATTTT. As protein: CASTPRTGPTNNQPQHF.

The chain is built from TRBV10-3 and TRBJ1-6, with 7 bases aligning to TRBD1. CDR3 size: 12 residues. With V trimmed by 11 bases and J by 9 bases, 7 bases remained unmatched. The germline CDR1 and CDR2 sequences are ENHRY and SYGVKD. In nucleotides, the CDR3 is TGTGCCGCCGGGACAGAGATTTCACCCCTCCACTTT. Translation gives CAAGTEISPLHF.

This clone has a single count. CDR3 in amino acids: CASSQGVYEQYF. The DNA of the CDR3 is TGTGCCAGCAGCCAAGGGGTATACGAGCAGTACTTC. The V and J genes are TRBV3-1 (or the pseudogene TRBV3-2) and TRBJ2-7; D unclear. Germline values: CDR1 LGHDT, CDR2 YNNKEL (reference sequence). CDR3 length: 12 residues. The V end lost 1 base, the J end lost 4 bases, and 5 bases lay between the germline ends.

This chain links TRBV10-2 with TRBJ2-3; D call uncertain. The CDR3 runs to 15 residues. CDR1 is WSHSY, CDR2 SAAADI, per germline. V was shortened by 2 bases and J by 4 bases, with 13 bases between the two germline ends. The CDR3 loop reads CASSENGLDADTQYF. The CDR3 DNA reads as TGCGCCAGCAGTGAGAATGGGTTAGACGCAGATACGCAGTATTTT.

The gene calls are TRBV5-1 and TRBJ2-7, with D perhaps assigned TRBD1 or TRBD2 (5 bases each). Trimming cost V 4 bases and J 2 bases, with 10 bases left between them. The CDR3 sequence is 13 residues long. Per the germline V gene, CDR1 is SGHRS and CDR2 is YFSETQ. The CDR3 reads CASSPRDPYEQYF. The CDR3 region has the DNA TGCGCCAGCAGCCCCCGGGACCCCTACGAGCAGTACTTC.

The chain has TRBV3-1 (or the pseudogene TRBV3-2) and TRBJ2-1; 11 nucleotides line up with TRBD2. V lost 4 bases, J lost 8 bases, and 7 bases stayed unmatched. This CDR3 contains 15 residues. Germline CDR1 and CDR2: LGHDT and YNNKEL (reference sequence). The CDR3 region is CASSLTSGGVDEQFF. DNA for the CDR3: TGTGCCAGCAGCCTTACTAGCGGGGGCGTCGATGAGCAGTTCTTC.

This chain links TRBV10-3 with TRBJ1-1; D ambiguous. V gave up 3 bases and J gave up 1 base, with 3 bases separating them. The CDR3 contains 12 residues. CDR1 and CDR2 from the germline V gene are ENHRY and SYGVKD. The CDR3 loop is CAISERNTEAFF. The CDR3 bases are TGTGCCATCAGTGAAAGGAACACTGAAGCTTTCTTT.

This clone was seen many times. The chain has TRBV2 and TRBJ1-6; D remains unclear. V was trimmed by 6 bases and J by 7 bases, leaving 10 bases between them. The CDR3 is 13 residues long. The V gene's germline CDR1 is SNHLY and CDR2 FYNNEI. The CDR3 sequence is CASSGLPNSPLHF. CDR3 nucleotide sequence: TGTGCCAGCAGCGGACTTCCAAATTCACCCCTCCACTTT.

The CDR3 region has the DNA TGTGCCAGTAGCCCAACCTTGTTTACTAGCGGGCGTAAGAGGGATGATACGCAGTATTTT. Translating it yields CASSPTLFTSGRKRDDTQYF. The chain carries TRBV19 and TRBJ2-3; 9 bases match TRBD2. The ends lost 6 bases at V and 6 bases at J; junction bases unmatched: 25. CDR1 is LNHDA and CDR2 is SQIVND in the germline V gene (reference sequence). The CDR3 totals 20 residues.

The chain links TRBV19 to TRBJ1-5, with D unclear. Germline V lookup: CDR1 LNHDA, CDR2 SQIVND (reference sequence). The CDR3 has 13 amino acids. V was cut by 5 bases and J by 9 bases, with 14 bases left in between. The chain's CDR3 is CASSPIDLGPQHF. CDR3 nucleotide sequence: TGTGCCAGTAGTCCGATTGATTTGGGGCCCCAGCATTTT.

The chain has TRBV29-1 and TRBJ1-5; no definite D call. V lost 3 bases to trimming and J lost 3 bases, with 9 bases between them. The CDR3 extends over 13 amino acids. Germline-derived CDR1 and CDR2 are SQVTM and ANQGSEA. The CDR3 spells CSVEEQTNQPQHF. CDR3 nucleotides: TGCAGCGTTGAGGAACAGACCAATCAGCCCCAGCATTTT.

V is TRBV10-1 and J is TRBJ2-7; D call uncertain. Germline V CDR1 and CDR2: WNHNN, SYGVQD (reference sequence). V dropped 6 bases and J dropped 0 bases, with 18 bases sitting between them. The CDR3 length is 16 residues. CDR3 sequence reads: CASSPTVSALSYEQYF. The CDR3 DNA follows: TGCGCCAGCAGCCCTACGGTTTCGGCCCTCTCCTACGAGCAGTACTTC.